This TCR beta chain was documented in a study of patients and donors after allogeneic stem cell transplantation. TCRdb processed the RT-PCR reads anew with MiXCR; each CDR3 protein has one entry. Here the sample spans some 880,000 distinct CDR3 sequences, about 20% being singletons. This clonotype has ten or more counts. Trimming took 7 bases from V and 1 from J, leaving 16 bases between them. Germline lookup yields CDR1 ENHRY and CDR2 SYGVKD. The CDR3 consists of 16 residues. The chain employs TRBV10-3 and TRBJ2-2; weak D call: TRBD2 (6 bases). The sample taken for sequencing was blood, either unsorted or a sorted T cell fraction (not recorded which). The receptor was isolated from a human donor who was either an allogeneic HSCT recipient or a stem cell or donor lymphocyte infusion donor (not recorded which). It is not recorded whose cells these are; they may come from a transplant donor. CDR3 protein: CAINNGAGKNTGELFF. In nucleotides, the CDR3 is TGTGCCATCAACAATGGGGCGGGGAAGAACACCGGGGAGCTGTTTTTT.